A single sample is the source of the 16 T cell receptor beta chains below, sequenced in a study of T cells in Graves' hyperthyroidism and ophthalmopathy. RNA transcripts gave rise to amplified TCR beta CDR3 regions. Primed by the HTBI set, a first-round RT-PCR was run on the TCR CDR3. TCRdb re-derived calls from the multiplex PCR reads in MiXCR, one entry per CDR3 protein. The sample includes approximately 430,000 distinct CDR3 sequences, roughly 14% seen only once; the top ten take roughly 13%. The sequencing sample was made of blood. The receptors come from a man aged 18 to 30 with Graves' ophthalmopathy.

The chain joins TRBV6-4 to TRBJ1-5; tentatively, D is TRBD1 (6 bases). The CDR3 totals 16 residues. CDR1 and CDR2 (germline): MRHNA, SNTAGT. V lost 3 bases and J 4 bases, leaving 16 bases between the germline ends. The CDR3: CASSEDRSRANQPQHF. The CDR3 DNA sequence: TGTGCCAGCAGTGAGGACAGAAGTCGGGCTAATCAGCCCCAGCATTTT.

In this sample, this clonotype turned up many times. The chain carries TRBV2 and TRBJ2-7; either TRBD1 or TRBD2 may fit D (5 bases each). This CDR3 contains 14 residues. Trimming stripped 7 bases from V and 1 base from J, with 14 bases between. Germline values: CDR1 SNHLY, CDR2 FYNNEI. The CDR3 nucleotides read TGTGCCAGCAAAGGGGACGGACTGTCCTACGAGCAGTACTTC. Its protein is CASKGDGLSYEQYF.

This clonotype has ten or more counts. CDR3 DNA sequence: TGTGCCAGCAGCCAAGGGGACCTCTACGAGCAGTACTTC. It codes for CASSQGDLYEQYF. This chain uses TRBV3-1 with TRBJ2-7; D is possibly TRBD1 or TRBD2 (5 bases each). The CDR3 consists of 13 residues. Germline lookup yields CDR1 LGHDT and CDR2 YNNKEL (reference sequence). With 1 base removed from V and 3 bases from J, the gap between germline ends came to 7 bases.

The sample holds many counts of this clonotype. V usage is TRBV6-2 or TRBV6-3 and J usage is TRBJ2-5; 8 positions match TRBD1. CDR1 is MNHEY and CDR2 is SVGEGT in the germline V gene. V dropped 2 bases and J dropped 5; count of bases not matched to a gene: 7. This CDR3 has 15 amino acids. Here the CDR3 DNA reads TGTGCCAGCAGTTACGGTAGGACAGGGCAGGAGACCCAGTACTTC. It specifies CASSYGRTGQETQYF.

This clonotype was found a few times. The gene calls are TRBV24-1 and TRBJ1-2, with D hard to call. Germline CDR1 reads KGHDR; CDR2 reads SFDVKD. This CDR3 is 17 amino acids long. V was clipped by 1 base and J by 2 bases, with 16 bases between them. The CDR3 region has the DNA TGTGCCACCAGTGATTTTCATAGTCGGTGGGAAAACTATGGCTACACCTTC. It encodes CATSDFHSRWENYGYTF.

The table lists this clonotype with a few counts. The chain combines TRBV4-1 with TRBJ2-7, with a tentative D call TRBD1 (6 bases). Trimming took off 6 bases at V and 6 bases at J, with 21 bases between the two ends. The CDR3 runs 15 residues. Germline V lookup: CDR1 MGHRA, CDR2 YSYEKL. CDR3 residues: CASSRQTGSPGEQYF. The DNA of the CDR3 is TGCGCCAGCAGTCGACAAACAGGGTCACCCGGCGAGCAGTACTTC.

This clonotype showed up many times. The CDR3 bases are TGTGCCAGCAGTGCAATCGACGGCCCCAATGAGCAGTTCTTC. Encoded protein: CASSAIDGPNEQFF. The chain employs TRBV12-3 or TRBV12-4 and TRBJ2-1; D uncertain. This CDR3 has 14 residues. Trimming cost V 5 bases and J 6 bases, with 14 bases left between them.

In this sample, this clonotype turned up many times. The chain links TRBV11-2 to TRBJ2-1, with 11 bases identical to TRBD2. This CDR3 contains 18 residues. Germline V gives CDR1 SGHAT, CDR2 FQNNGV. Germline trimming cut 2 bases from V and 0 bases from J; bases unmatched to any gene: 6. CDR3 DNA sequence: TGTGCCAGCAGCTTAACGACTAGCGGGGTTCTCTCCTACAATGAGCAGTTCTTC. It codes for CASSLTTSGVLSYNEQFF. Full variable domain (remainder filled in from reference TRBV11-2 and TRBJ2-1): EAGVAQSPRYKIIEKRQSVAFWCNPISGHATLYWYQQILGQGPKLLIQFQNNGVVDDSQLPKDRFSAERLKGVDSTLKIQPAKLEDSAVYLCASSLTTSGVLSYNEQFFGPGTRLTVL.

The table lists this clonotype with many counts. J is TRBJ1-1 and V is TRBV7-8; D might be TRBD1 (6 bases). This CDR3 is 17 amino acids long. Trimming took off 7 bases at V and 0 bases at J, with 21 bases between the two ends. Germline CDR1 and CDR2: SGHVS and FQNEAQ. The CDR3 reads CASTYGQWGIMNTEAFF. CDR3 in DNA: TGTGCCAGCACTTACGGACAGTGGGGGATCATGAACACTGAAGCTTTCTTT.

This clonotype was found many times. The chain recombines TRBV30 with TRBJ2-2; TRBD2 agrees at 8 bases. CDR1 and CDR2 from the germline V gene are GTSNPN and SVGIG (reference sequence). V shed 0 bases, J shed 4 bases, and the junction held 7 bases outside the gene matches. This CDR3 region has 16 residues. The CDR3 coding sequence is TGTGCCTGGAGTGTACGAGCGGGAGTTGGCACCGGGGAGCTGTTTTTT. Translation: CAWSVRAGVGTGELFF.

The chain has TRBV7-9 and TRBJ1-2; no clear D. This CDR3 comprises 14 residues. Germline V gene data show CDR1 as SEHNR and CDR2 as FQNEAQ (reference sequence). V dropped 5 bases and J dropped 3 bases, with 13 bases sitting between them. The CDR3 loop is CASSPRATDYGYTF. CDR3 DNA sequence: TGTGCCAGCAGCCCCCGCGCGACGGACTATGGCTACACCTTC.

The V call is TRBV28, the J call TRBJ1-5; TRBD1 aligns across 8 bases. Trimming at V came to 4 bases and at J to 5 bases, leaving 7 bases not matched to a gene. Germline CDR1 and CDR2: MDHEN and SYDVKM. The length of the CDR3 is 15 residues. CDR3 protein: CASSSGQGAHQPQHF. DNA for the CDR3: TGTGCCAGCAGTTCTGGTCAGGGGGCTCATCAGCCCCAGCATTTT.

This clonotype was detected ten times or more. The V call is TRBV29-1, the J call TRBJ2-5; D unresolved. The germline CDR1 and CDR2 sequences are SQVTM and ANQGSEA. There are 12 residues in the CDR3. Deletions cut 4 bases from V and 4 bases from J, with 10 bases between. In DNA, the CDR3 is TGCAGCGTTGCTGTGAGTGGAGAGACCCAGTACTTC. It is translated as CSVAVSGETQYF.

DNA of the CDR3: TGCGCCAGCAGTGGAATAGGAGTGATAAATGAGCAGTTCTTC. It translates to CASSGIGVINEQFF. J is TRBJ2-1 and V is TRBV10-1; unclear D gene. The CDR3 loop spans 14 amino acids. The V gene lost 4 bases and the J gene lost 7 bases, with 14 bases spanning the gap. CDR1 is WNHNN and CDR2 is SYGVQD in the germline V gene (reference sequence).

The V call is TRBV19, the J call TRBJ2-7; 7 positions match TRBD2. The CDR3 totals 15 residues. Per germline, CDR1 LNHDA and CDR2 SQIVND (reference sequence). V was clipped by 3 bases and J by 4 bases; unmatched bases: 9. CDR3 DNA sequence: TGTGCCAGTAGTATTTTGGCGGGAGAGACGTACGAGCAGTACTTC. Its protein is CASSILAGETYEQYF.

This clonotype was counted between two and nine times. The chain is built from TRBV4-1 and TRBJ2-1; possibly TRBD2 for D (5 bases). The ends were cut back, 5 bases at V and 5 bases at J, with 10 bases in the middle. Germline CDR1 and CDR2: MGHRA and YSYEKL. The CDR3 length is 13 residues. This CDR3 reads CASSYTRNNEQFF. CDR3 coding DNA: TGCGCCAGCAGCTACACTAGGAACAATGAGCAGTTCTTC.